This TCR beta chain was sequenced for a study of Ad26.COV2.S vaccination and SARS-CoV-2 variants. Notes on the study in general: Comparable non-spike TCR breadth was observed in vaccine and placebo recipients. Those who received the vaccine showed greater spike-specific TCR breadth than those given placebo.

This table comes from immunoSEQ multiplex PCR, and its TCRdb copy is limited to in-frame clones, with some not included. The top ten hold approximately 2.5% of the sample, which has 350,000 to 550,000 clones, 89% seen once. The length of the CDR3 is 14 residues. The V segment lost 6 bases and the J segment 7 bases; nucleotides outside the gene matches: 10. Germline CDR1 is MDHEN and CDR2 is SYDVKM. Treatment noted: some 19 received Ad26.COV2.S at low or high dose, single or two shots; 5 received placebo; per-sample allocation not given. It was on day 63 after the first vaccine or placebo injection that samples were taken. Notes on this clone: Its antigen is as yet unknown.

The receptor comes from a person between 18 and 60 years old who received the Ad26.COV2.S COVID-19 vaccine or a placebo. V usage is TRBV28 and J usage is TRBJ1-2, with 8 positions matching TRBD1. The input for sequencing was peripheral blood, taken in a trial of Ad26.COV2.S vaccine versus placebo. The CDR3 is CASSHDGQGGGYTF. As DNA, the CDR3 is TGTGCCAGCAGCCACGACGGACAGGGTGGTGGCTACACCTTC.